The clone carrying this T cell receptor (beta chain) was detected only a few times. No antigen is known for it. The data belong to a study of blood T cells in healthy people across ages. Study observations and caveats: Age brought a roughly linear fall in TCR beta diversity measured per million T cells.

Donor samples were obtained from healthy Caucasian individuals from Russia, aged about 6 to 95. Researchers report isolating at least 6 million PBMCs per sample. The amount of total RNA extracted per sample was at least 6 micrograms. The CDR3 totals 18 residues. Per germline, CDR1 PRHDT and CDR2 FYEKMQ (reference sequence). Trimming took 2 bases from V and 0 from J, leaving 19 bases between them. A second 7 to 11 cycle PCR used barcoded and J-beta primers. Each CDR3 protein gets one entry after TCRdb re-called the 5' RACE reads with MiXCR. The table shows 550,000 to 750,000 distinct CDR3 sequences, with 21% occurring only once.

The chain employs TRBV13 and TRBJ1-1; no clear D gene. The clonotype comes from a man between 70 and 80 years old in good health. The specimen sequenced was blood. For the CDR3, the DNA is TGTGCCAGCAGCTTAACCCCATCCCCATCACGGTTGAACACTGAAGCTTTCTTT. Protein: CASSLTPSPSRLNTEAFF.